A selection of T cell receptor beta chains follows, all from one sample in a study of beta chain features in type 1 diabetes. Method: immunoSEQ multiplex PCR; TCRdb's copy keeps in-frame clones and lacks some. The sample holds around 450,000 clones; roughly 11% are singletons and the top ten take approximately 0.05%. The sample comprised naive CD4+ T cells from blood. Every receptor here comes from a woman aged 18 to 35 in good health. Both conserved end residues are part of each CDR3. D genes are given only for firm matches.

d_call	v_call	j_call	cdr3_aa
TRBD2	TRBV9	TRBJ2-1	CASSVVVTSVDNEQFF
TRBD1	TRBV14	TRBJ2-7	CASSQTGHPSYEQYF
TRBD2	TRBV6-6	TRBJ2-1	CASRPPSGGHNEQFF
-	TRBV2	TRBJ2-3	CASRGGTATDTQYF
TRBD1	TRBV5-1	TRBJ1-2	CASSRGQGRYGYTF
TRBD2	TRBV5-1	TRBJ2-1	CASSPRTSVSSYNEQFF
TRBD1	TRBV29-1	TRBJ2-3	CSVGRGGQGASTDTQYF
-	TRBV9	TRBJ2-7	CASSVGPDRMSYEQYF
-	TRBV7-2	TRBJ1-5	CASSLGESSNQPQHF
TRBD2	TRBV29-1	TRBJ2-1	CSVLGGGRRERADNEQFF
TRBD1	TRBV29-1	TRBJ2-5	CSVQRTGRETQYF
-	TRBV4-1	TRBJ2-5	CASSQVFSGQETQYF
TRBD1	TRBV29-1	TRBJ2-1	CSVQGEPKGYYYNEQFF
-	TRBV7-9	TRBJ1-4	CASSFRGPIDAKLFF
-	TRBV29-1	TRBJ2-5	CSVAEETQYF
-	TRBV15	TRBJ2-5	CATSRDHRETQYF
-	TRBV14	TRBJ1-4	CASSQQLTATNEKLFF
TRBD2	TRBV28	TRBJ2-3	CASSFHGGSTDTQYF
-	TRBV7-9	TRBJ2-5	CASSLGLRETQYF
-	TRBV18	TRBJ2-1	CASSPTNEQFF
-	TRBV9	TRBJ1-4	CASSVGRGNEKLFF
-	TRBV7-3	TRBJ2-2	CASSYSTGELFF
-	TRBV6-5	TRBJ2-1	CASSSIGRYEQFF
-	TRBV7-2	TRBJ2-5	CASSRNSAKETQYF
-	TRBV2	TRBJ2-1	CASSENGLAGNEQFF
-	TRBV5-6	TRBJ1-1	CASSLRPGDAFF
TRBD1	TRBV7-3	TRBJ2-1	CASSLSLTTGGYEQFF
-	TRBV7-8	TRBJ2-6	CASSLAPLSSGANVLTF
TRBD2	TRBV7-3	TRBJ2-3	CASSPPGGTDTQYF
-	TRBV30	TRBJ1-2	CAWSNLGQDRSYTF
-	TRBV15	TRBJ1-5	CATSRDRQPQHF
-	TRBV27	TRBJ1-6	CASSLWTGWSSYNSPLHF
-	TRBV4-3	TRBJ2-7	CASSPTSGVSSYEQYF
TRBD1	TRBV7-9	TRBJ1-1	CASSLVPRQGNTEAFF
TRBD1	TRBV18	TRBJ2-1	CASSTGTGPNEQFF
TRBD1	TRBV5-1	TRBJ2-1	CASSLAGQGASNEQFF
TRBD1	TRBV29-1	TRBJ2-1	CSVGTGTGRNEQFF